Each of the 14 T cell receptor beta chains below was sequenced from the same sample in a study of control samples from healthy donors and cancer patients. Generated by immunoSEQ multiplex PCR, the TCRdb table keeps only in-frame clones and is missing some. The profile shows 150,000 to 200,000 clones, 88% of them singletons. The sequenced sample was blood. These receptors all come from a man in his late teens or twenties in good health.

This clone occurred a few times. The chain has TRBV28 and TRBJ1-4, with 12 bases aligning to TRBD1. The CDR3 spans 18 residues. Per germline, CDR1 MDHEN and CDR2 SYDVKM. Losses at the gene ends were 4 bases for V and 2 bases for J; bases not matched to a gene: 8. The CDR3 is CASSSPGTGGNTNEKLFF. The CDR3 nucleotides are TGTGCCAGCAGTTCTCCCGGGACAGGGGGCAATACTAATGAAAAACTGTTTTTT.

This clone was observed once. V is TRBV4-2 and J is TRBJ2-2, with D possibly matching TRBD2 (7 bases). From germline, CDR1 is LGHNA and CDR2 YNFKEQ. The CDR3 loop spans 16 amino acids. Trimming shortened V by 2 bases and J by 2 bases, and 12 bases separated the two germline ends. CDR3 sequence reads: CASSQPGGINTGELFF. The CDR3 DNA follows: TGTGCCAGCAGCCAACCGGGGGGCATAAACACCGGGGAGCTGTTTTTT.

The J gene is TRBJ2-7, the V gene TRBV5-4, with D tentatively TRBD2 (5 bases). CDR3 length equals 14 residues. The germline gives CDR1 SGHNT, CDR2 YYREEE (reference sequence). Between the trimmed V and J ends, which lost 4 bases and 1 base, there was a span of 12 bases. The DNA of the CDR3 is TGTGCCAGCAGCCCGGTCCGGGGATCCTACGAGCAGTACTTC. Translation gives CASSPVRGSYEQYF.

The rearrangement joins TRBV18 to TRBJ2-5; D may be TRBD1 or TRBD2 (6 bases each). The CDR3 is 15 residues long. Trimming left V 4 bases short and J 2 bases short, with 14 bases between. Germline CDR1 reads KGHSH; CDR2 reads LQKENI. CDR3: CASSLQGRRQETQYF. CDR3 coding DNA: TGTGCCAGCTCACTCCAGGGGAGGCGGCAAGAGACCCAGTACTTC.

This chain joins TRBV30 and TRBJ1-1; D is perhaps TRBD1 (6 bases). V lost 4 bases and J lost 4, with 10 bases in between. In germline, CDR1 is GTSNPN, CDR2 SVGIG (reference sequence). This CDR3 contains 12 residues. This CDR3 is CAWTGVSTEAFF. The CDR3 region has the DNA TGTGCCTGGACAGGGGTTAGCACTGAAGCTTTCTTT. The full variable domain, rest sourced from reference TRBV30 and TRBJ1-1, is SQTIHQWPATLVQPVGSPLSLECTVEGTSNPNLYWYRQAAGRGLQLLFYSVGIGQISSEVPQNLSASRPQDRQFILSSKKLLLSDSGFYLCAWTGVSTEAFFGQGTRLTVV.

V is TRBV4-1 and J is TRBJ2-1; 14 bases map to TRBD2. J was trimmed by 6 bases and V by 6 bases; bases with no gene match: 10. There are 17 residues in the CDR3. Looked up from germline, CDR1 is MGHRA and CDR2 is YSYEKL. In DNA, the CDR3 is TGCGCCAGCAGTTCTTCCCCGACTAGCGGGGGGGCCAATGAGCAGTTCTTC. Translation gives CASSSSPTSGGANEQFF.

This clone has just a few counts. The chain carries TRBV6-2 or TRBV6-3 and TRBJ1-3; D unresolved. Trimming left V 0 bases short and J 4 bases short, with 7 bases between. The CDR3 contains 14 residues. From germline, CDR1 is MNHEY and CDR2 SVGEGT. The CDR3 region is CASSYSGGGNTIYF. CDR3 DNA: TGTGCCAGCAGTTACTCGGGAGGCGGAAACACCATATATTTT.

V gene TRBV6-5 combines with J gene TRBJ2-1; TRBD2 might be the D (6 bases). Trimming pared 8 bases from V and 2 bases from J, leaving 16 bases between. Germline CDR1 is MNHEY and CDR2 is SVGAGI. This CDR3 has 15 amino acids. CDR3 bases: TGTGCCAGCCGAGTGGGGGACTTACCCTACAATGAGCAGTTCTTC. It specifies CASRVGDLPYNEQFF.

This clone was observed a single time. The gene calls are TRBV18 and TRBJ2-7; D not certain. V was shortened by 2 bases and J by 2 bases, with 7 bases between the two germline ends. The CDR3 runs 13 residues. Germline CDR1 reads KGHSH; CDR2 reads LQKENI. CDR3 nucleotides: TGTGCCAGCTCACCAGCGGACCCCTACGAGCAGTACTTC. It translates to CASSPADPYEQYF.

The chain links TRBV11-2 to TRBJ2-3, with D maybe TRBD2 (6 bases). The CDR3 is made up of 16 amino acids. Germline loops: CDR1 SGHAT, CDR2 FQNNGV. Trimming cost V 5 bases and J 4 bases, with 19 bases left between them. The CDR3 loop reads CASSPARDPRADTQYF. As DNA, the CDR3 is TGTGCCAGCAGCCCAGCGCGGGACCCCCGGGCAGATACGCAGTATTTT.

The CDR3: CASSPLSNREWPDTQYF. The CDR3 DNA is TGTGCCAGCTCACCACTATCTAACAGGGAATGGCCAGATACGCAGTATTTT. V is TRBV18 and J is TRBJ2-3; possible D gene TRBD1, 6 bases. The germline V gene has CDR1 KGHSH and CDR2 LQKENI. The germline V and J ends were trimmed by 1 base and 4 bases, with 18 bases remaining between them. The length of the CDR3 is 17 residues.

This sequence joins TRBV4-1 and TRBJ2-7; D is perhaps TRBD2 (7 bases). The V gene's germline CDR1 is MGHRA and CDR2 YSYEKL. Trimming shortened V by 3 bases and J by 6 bases, and 24 bases separated the two germline ends. This CDR3 contains 17 residues. CDR3 in amino acids: CASSHPPDRGGLTEQYF. The CDR3 nucleotides read TGCGCCAGCAGCCATCCGCCTGATAGGGGGGGCCTTACCGAGCAGTACTTC.

The chain carries TRBV4-3 and TRBJ1-3; the D gene is possibly TRBD1 (6 bases). CDR1 and CDR2 from the germline V gene are LGHNA and YSLEER. V was clipped by 0 bases and J by 0 bases, with 9 bases between them. The CDR3 has 16 residues. In DNA form, the CDR3 reads TGCGCCAGCAGCCAAGATCCGGGGGCCTCTGGAAACACCATATATTTT. It specifies CASSQDPGASGNTIYF.

V and J are TRBV11-1 and TRBJ2-3; possible D gene TRBD1, 7 bases. This CDR3 is 16 amino acids long. The germline CDR1 and CDR2 sequences are SGHAT and FQDESV (reference sequence). Trimming pared 1 base from V and 4 bases from J, leaving 15 bases between. The CDR3 spells CASSLGAGGSSDTQYF. In DNA, the CDR3 is TGTGCCAGCAGCTTAGGGGCAGGGGGGTCATCAGATACGCAGTATTTT.